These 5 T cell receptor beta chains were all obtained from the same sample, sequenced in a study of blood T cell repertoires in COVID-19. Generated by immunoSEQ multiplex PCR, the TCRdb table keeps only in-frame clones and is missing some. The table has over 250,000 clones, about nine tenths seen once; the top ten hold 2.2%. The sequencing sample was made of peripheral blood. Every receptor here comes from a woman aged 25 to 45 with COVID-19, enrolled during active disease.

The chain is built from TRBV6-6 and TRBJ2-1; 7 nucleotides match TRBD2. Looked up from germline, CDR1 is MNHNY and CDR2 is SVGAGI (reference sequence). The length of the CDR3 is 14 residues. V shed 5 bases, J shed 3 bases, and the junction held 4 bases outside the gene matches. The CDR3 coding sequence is TGTGCCAGCAGTGATGGGAGGGTCTACAATGAGCAGTTCTTC. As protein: CASSDGRVYNEQFF.

The CDR3 sequence is CASSFSTASPLHF. For the CDR3, the DNA is TGTGCCAGCAGCTTCTCGACAGCTTCACCCCTCCACTTT. The J gene is TRBJ1-6, the V gene TRBV7-2, with D maybe TRBD1 (5 bases). V shed 3 bases and J shed 9 bases, with 9 bases lying between them. Germline V lookup: CDR1 SGHTA, CDR2 FQGNSA. The CDR3 is 13 amino acids. Looking up the rest from reference TRBV7-2 and TRBJ1-6 gives the full variable domain: GAGVSQSPSNKVTEKGKDVELRCDPISGHTALYWYRQSLGQGLEFLIYFQGNSAPDKSGLPSDRFSAERTGGSVSTLTIQRTQQEDSAVYLCASSFSTASPLHFGNGTRLTVT.

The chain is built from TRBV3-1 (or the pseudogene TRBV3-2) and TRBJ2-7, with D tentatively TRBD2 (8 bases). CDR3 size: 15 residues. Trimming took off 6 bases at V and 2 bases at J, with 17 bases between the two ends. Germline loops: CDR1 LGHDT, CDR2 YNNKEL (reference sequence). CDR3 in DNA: TGTGCCAGCAGTCTCTCAGGGGGACTAGCCTACGAGCAGTACTTC. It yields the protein CASSLSGGLAYEQYF.

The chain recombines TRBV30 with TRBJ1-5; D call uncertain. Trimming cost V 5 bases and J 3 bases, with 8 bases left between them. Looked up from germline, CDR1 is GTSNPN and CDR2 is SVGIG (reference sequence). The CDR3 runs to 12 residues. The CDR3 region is CAWGWPNQPQHF. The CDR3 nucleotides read TGTGCCTGGGGTTGGCCCAATCAGCCCCAGCATTTT.

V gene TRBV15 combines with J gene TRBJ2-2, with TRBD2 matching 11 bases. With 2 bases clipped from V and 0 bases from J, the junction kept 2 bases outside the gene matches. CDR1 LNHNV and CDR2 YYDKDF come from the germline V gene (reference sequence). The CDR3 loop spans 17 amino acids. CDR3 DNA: TGTGCCACCAGCAGACTAGCGGGAGGATCGAACACCGGGGAGCTGTTTTTT. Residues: CATSRLAGGSNTGELFF. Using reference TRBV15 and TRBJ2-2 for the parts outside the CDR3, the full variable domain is DAMVIQNPRYQVTQFGKPVTLSCSQTLNHNVMYWYQQKSSQAPKLLFHYYDKDFNNEADTPDNFQSRRPNTSFCFLDIRSPGLGDTAMYLCATSRLAGGSNTGELFFGEGSRLTVL.